This TCR beta chain was identified during a study of T-cell reconstitution after alpha-beta-depleted transplantation in children. The library targeted TCRbeta and was prepared with unique molecular identifiers. TCRdb re-analysed the PCR reads in MiXCR, keeping a single row per CDR3 protein. The table has roughly 500,000 distinct CDR3 sequences, 32% seen once. Germline loops: CDR1 LNHDA, CDR2 SQIVND (reference sequence). The V gene lost 3 bases and the J gene lost 0 bases, with 9 bases spanning the gap. This CDR3 has 15 amino acids. V and J are TRBV19 and TRBJ2-1; no clear D. This sequence originates from a human donor who donated a stem cell graft to a child with aplastic anemia. This specimen consisted of PBMCs from the stem cell graft donor, obtained from the stem cell graft. The CDR3 nucleotides are TGTGCCAGTAGTATCCGGCTGAGCTCCTACAATGAGCAGTTCTTC. It yields the protein CASSIRLSSYNEQFF.